The clone carrying this T cell receptor (beta chain) was seen at least ten times. Uncontrolled infection, other autoimmune disease, pregnancy or lactation led to exclusion. Per the germline V gene, CDR1 is SNHLY and CDR2 is FYNNEI. V was trimmed by 4 bases and J by 3 bases, leaving 12 bases between them. The CDR3 totals 14 residues. The source of the sample is a study of T cells in Graves' hyperthyroidism and ophthalmopathy. The investigators amplified TCR beta CDR3 regions from RNA transcripts. HTBI primers drove first-round RT-PCR of the TCR CDR3. Using its own MiXCR run on the multiplex PCR reads, TCRdb lists one record per CDR3 protein. The top ten clones hold 10% to 12% of a sample with about 520,000 distinct CDR3 sequences, around a quarter of them seen once.

The TCR originated in a woman aged 30 to 39 with Graves' ophthalmopathy. Sequenced sample: blood. The chain recombines TRBV2 with TRBJ1-1; D is ambiguous. CDR3 DNA: TGTGCCAGCAGTGTTAGATGGTCGGACACTGAAGCTTTCTTT. The encoded protein is CASSVRWSDTEAFF. Variable domain in full (rest from reference TRBV2 and TRBJ1-1): EPEVTQTPSHQVTQMGQEVILRCVPISNHLYFYWYRQILGQKVEFLVSFYNNEISEKSEIFDDQFSVERPDGSNFTLKIRSTKLEDSAMYFCASSVRWSDTEAFFGQGTRLTVV.